This T cell receptor beta chain is drawn from a study of T cell responses to AZD1222 COVID-19 vaccine. Study-level results: Clonal diversity was possibly underestimated; the donors were predominantly white British and more often female. Breadth and depth of Spike-specific TCRs rose after two AZD1222 doses.

Sequencing was performed with immunoSEQ multiplex PCR; in TCRdb, only in-frame clones are kept and a portion is missing. The sample carries approximately 160,000 clones, about 91% recorded once. About this clone: Its antigen is as yet unknown.

The sequencing here drew on peripheral blood, taken on day 0 of MenACWY control vaccination. This receptor was identified in an adult in good health.

The chain's CDR3 is CATSDRLAGASGYEQFF. CDR3 bases: TGTGCCACCAGTGATAGACTAGCGGGAGCCTCGGGCTATGAGCAGTTCTTC. This chain joins TRBV24-1 and TRBJ2-1, with 12 bases matching TRBD2. The CDR3 runs to 17 residues. Germline loops: CDR1 KGHDR, CDR2 SFDVKD. J was trimmed by 8 bases and V by 3 bases; bases with no gene match: 10.